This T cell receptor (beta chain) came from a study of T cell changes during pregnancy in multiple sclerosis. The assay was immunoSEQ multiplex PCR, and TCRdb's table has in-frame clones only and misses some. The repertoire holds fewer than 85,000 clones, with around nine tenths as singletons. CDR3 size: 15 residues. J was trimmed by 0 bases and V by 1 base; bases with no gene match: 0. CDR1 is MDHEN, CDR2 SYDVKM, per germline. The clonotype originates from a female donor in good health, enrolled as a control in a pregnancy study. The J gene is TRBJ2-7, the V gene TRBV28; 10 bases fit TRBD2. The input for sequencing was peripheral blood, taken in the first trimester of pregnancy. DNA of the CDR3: TGTGCCAGCAGTTTATCTAGCGGGAGCTCCTACGAGCAGTACTTC. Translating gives CASSLSSGSSYEQYF.